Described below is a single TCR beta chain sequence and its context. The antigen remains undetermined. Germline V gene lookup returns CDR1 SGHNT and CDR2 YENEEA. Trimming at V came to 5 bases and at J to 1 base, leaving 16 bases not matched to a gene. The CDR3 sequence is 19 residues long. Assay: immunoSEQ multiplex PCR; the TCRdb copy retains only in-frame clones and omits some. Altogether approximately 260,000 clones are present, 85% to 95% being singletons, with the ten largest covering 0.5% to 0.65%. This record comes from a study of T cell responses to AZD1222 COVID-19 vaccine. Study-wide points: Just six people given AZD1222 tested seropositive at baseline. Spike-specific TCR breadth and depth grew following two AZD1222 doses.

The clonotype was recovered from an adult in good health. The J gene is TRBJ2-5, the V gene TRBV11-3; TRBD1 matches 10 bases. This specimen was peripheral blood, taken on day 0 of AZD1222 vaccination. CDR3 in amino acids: CASSTRQGAGWWTQETQYF. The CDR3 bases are TGTGCCAGCAGCACCAGACAGGGGGCGGGATGGTGGACCCAAGAGACCCAGTACTTC.